Presented here are 20 T cell receptor beta chains from one specimen sequenced in a study of T cells in Graves' hyperthyroidism and ophthalmopathy. Template material for amplifying TCR beta CDR3 regions consisted of RNA transcripts. TCR CDR3 underwent first-round RT-PCR with the HTBI primer set. TCRdb redid the calling of the multiplex PCR reads with MiXCR, one entry per CDR3 protein. The sample holds 500,000 to 650,000 distinct CDR3 sequences; more than 15% are singletons and the top ten take 17%. Specimen: blood. The receptors were sampled from a woman aged 18 to 35 with Graves' ophthalmopathy.

This clonotype has ten or more counts. The rearrangement links TRBV30 to TRBJ2-7; tentatively, D is TRBD1 (6 bases). The CDR3 runs 11 residues. Trimming removed 5 bases at V and 1 base at J, with 6 bases between. Germline CDR1 GTSNPN, CDR2 SVGIG (reference sequence). This CDR3 is CAWGQSYEQYF. The CDR3 coding sequence is TGTGCCTGGGGACAGTCCTACGAGCAGTACTTC.

Written as DNA, the CDR3 is TGCGCCAGCAGCTTGGGCCAAGATATTAACACCGGGGAGCTGTTTTTT. Its translation is CASSLGQDINTGELFF. This chain links TRBV5-1 with TRBJ2-2; the D is unclear. V was trimmed by 0 bases and J by 2 bases, leaving 11 bases between them. CDR1 and CDR2 (germline): SGHRS, YFSETQ. CDR3 size: 16 residues.

This clonotype has ten or more counts. The chain employs TRBV10-1 and TRBJ2-7; 9 nucleotides align to TRBD1. V gave up 3 bases and J gave up 7 bases; unmatched junction bases: 10. CDR1 and CDR2 (germline): WNHNN, SYGVQD (reference sequence). There are 15 residues in the CDR3. The CDR3 DNA is TGCGCCAGCAGTGAATTCGGGACAGGGCTCCAAGAGCAGTACTTC. It codes for CASSEFGTGLQEQYF.

The chain carries TRBV2 and TRBJ2-3, with 10 bases fitting TRBD2. There are 15 residues in the CDR3. Germline CDR1 reads SNHLY; CDR2 reads FYNNEI. J gave up 1 base and V 7 bases, and 5 bases lay outside the gene matches. This CDR3 reads CASTALAGRTDTQYF. CDR3 nucleotide sequence: TGTGCCAGCACCGCACTAGCGGGACGCACAGATACGCAGTATTTT.

The sample holds one count of this clonotype. With a much larger clone just one base away, this may be a read error. The rearrangement joins TRBV28 to TRBJ2-3; D is unclear. This CDR3 is built from 14 residues. Germline loops: CDR1 MDHEN, CDR2 SYDVKM. CDR3 nucleotide sequence: TGTGCCAGCAGTTTAAGGTTCTCCACAGATACGCGGTATTTT. Translating gives CASSLRFSTDTRYF. Full variable domain (missing parts from reference TRBV28 and TRBJ2-3): DVKVTQSSRYLVKRTGEKVFLECVQDMDHENMFWYRQDPGLGLRLIYFSYDVKMKEKGDIPEGYSVSREKKERFSLILESASTNQTSMYLCASSLRFSTDTRYFGPGTRLTVL.

This clonotype was seen at least ten times. V gene TRBV12-3 or TRBV12-4 combines with J gene TRBJ2-1; 9 bases line up with TRBD2. The CDR3 loop spans 15 amino acids. J gave up 4 bases and V 11 bases, and 12 bases lay outside the gene matches. CDR3 sequence (DNA): TGTGCCGCAGGAGTTAGCGGGGGAAAGTACAATGAGCAGTTCTTC. This sequence encodes CAAGVSGGKYNEQFF.

This chain links TRBV10-3 with TRBJ1-2; possibly TRBD1 for D (5 bases). CDR3 size: 14 residues. The germline V and J ends were trimmed by 0 bases and 3 bases, with 8 bases remaining between them. Germline CDR1 ENHRY, CDR2 SYGVKD. CDR3 nucleotide sequence: TGTGCCATCAGTGAGTCGGGAGGGGACTATGGCTACACCTTC. It specifies CAISESGGDYGYTF.

As for this clonotype: This may come from a read error, since a much larger clone is one base off. This chain joins TRBV5-5 and TRBJ2-7; no clear D. V was pared by 2 bases and J by 2 bases, with 17 bases between. The CDR3 is 16 amino acids. The V gene's germline CDR1 is SGHKS and CDR2 YYEKEE (reference sequence). CDR3 amino acids: CASSLFGLDETYEQYF. CDR3 bases: TGTGCCAGCAGCTTATTCGGTTTGGACGAAACCTACGAGCAGTACTTC.

This clonotype was counted at least ten times. The chain links TRBV30 to TRBJ1-1; D unresolved. The CDR3 totals 11 residues. The germline CDR1 and CDR2 sequences are GTSNPN and SVGIG (reference sequence). V shed 8 bases and J shed 5 bases, with 12 bases lying between them. The CDR3, as DNA: TGTGCCGTCGGAGAAGGGACTGAAGCTTTCTTT. Translated: CAVGEGTEAFF.

This clonotype was counted at least ten times. The chain has TRBV20-1 and TRBJ2-5; 10 nucleotides line up with TRBD1. There are 13 residues in the CDR3. V shed 5 bases and J 4 bases; nucleotides not matched to a gene: 4. Germline CDR1 reads DFQATT; CDR2 reads SNEGSKA (reference sequence). The CDR3 DNA reads as TGCAGTGCTGACGGACAGGGGGGAGAGACCCAGTACTTC. Translation: CSADGQGGETQYF.

In its sample, this clonotype was seen a few times. Here the CDR3 reads CASSHGTGGFYEQYF. As DNA, the CDR3 is TGTGCCAGCAGCCATGGGACAGGGGGGTTCTACGAGCAGTACTTC. The V call is TRBV14, the J call TRBJ2-7, with 11 bases fitting TRBD1. The germline gives CDR1 SGHDN, CDR2 FVKESK. The CDR3 loop spans 15 amino acids. J gave up 3 bases and V 3 bases, and 4 bases lay outside the gene matches.

The genes are TRBV20-1 and TRBJ2-4; no clear D. The ends were cut back, 7 bases at V and 0 bases at J, with 10 bases in the middle. The germline V gene encodes CDR1 DFQATT and CDR2 SNEGSKA (reference sequence). The CDR3 contains 13 residues. The CDR3 nucleotides are TGCAGTGGCCCAACACTAGCCAAAAACATTCAGTACTTC. Translated, it gives CSGPTLAKNIQYF.

This clonotype was recorded many times. The CDR3 bases are TGCAGTGCTAGACGACTAGCGGGGGAGACAGATACGCAGTATTTT. Protein product: CSARRLAGETDTQYF. V and J are TRBV20-1 and TRBJ2-3; 12 bases match TRBD2. Germline-derived CDR1 and CDR2 are DFQATT and SNEGSKA (reference sequence). This CDR3 spans 15 amino acids. J gave up 3 bases and V 2 bases, and 3 bases lay outside the gene matches.

This clonotype was seen a few times. This sequence joins TRBV29-1 and TRBJ1-4; a weak D match, TRBD1 (5 bases). The germline gives CDR1 SQVTM, CDR2 ANQGSEA. Trimming pared 5 bases from V and 7 bases from J, leaving 26 bases between. The CDR3 consists of 17 residues. Written as DNA, the CDR3 is TGCAGCGTTTTGGACCTGCGGATTGGGGCTGGACGTGAAAAACTGTTTTTT. It translates to CSVLDLRIGAGREKLFF.

CDR3 region: CASSRDRESSYEQYF. In DNA form, the CDR3 reads TGTGCCAGCAGCAGGGACAGGGAGAGCTCCTACGAGCAGTACTTC. The J gene is TRBJ2-7, the V gene TRBV7-9, with 9 bases matching TRBD1. V lost 5 bases and J lost 0; bases outside the gene matches: 5. The germline CDR1 and CDR2 sequences are SEHNR and FQNEAQ (reference sequence). CDR3 length: 15 residues.

A few counts support this clonotype. This sequence joins TRBV30 and TRBJ1-2, with D perhaps matching TRBD1 (6 bases). There are 14 residues in the CDR3. Germline lookup yields CDR1 GTSNPN and CDR2 SVGIG (reference sequence). Trimming removed 0 bases from V and 3 bases from J, with 11 bases in between. The CDR3 DNA reads TGTGCCTGGAGTGTACGGACAGACCACTATGGCTACACCTTC. Translating gives CAWSVRTDHYGYTF.

In this sample, this clonotype turned up a few times. The genes are TRBV6-5 and TRBJ2-1, with 11 positions matching TRBD2. The CDR3 length is 17 residues. V was pared by 2 bases and J by 8 bases, with 11 bases of the junction left unmatched. Per germline, CDR1 MNHEY and CDR2 SVGAGI. The CDR3: CASSYGSGRALVDEQFF. The CDR3 region has the DNA TGTGCCAGCAGTTACGGTAGCGGGAGGGCCCTCGTCGATGAGCAGTTCTTC.

This clonotype appeared many times. The chain has TRBV20-1 and TRBJ2-1; 10 positions match TRBD2. Germline CDR1 and CDR2: DFQATT and SNEGSKA (reference sequence). Germline trimming cut 3 bases from V and 7 bases from J; bases unmatched to any gene: 0. The CDR3 has 12 amino acids. The CDR3 DNA is TGCAGTGCTAGGACTAGCGGGAATGAGCAGTTCTTC. Residues: CSARTSGNEQFF.

This clonotype turned up a few times. V usage is TRBV30 and J usage is TRBJ1-1, with a tentative D call TRBD1 (6 bases). The length of the CDR3 is 14 residues. Trimming removed 5 bases from V and 4 bases from J, with 17 bases in between. Germline V lookup: CDR1 GTSNPN, CDR2 SVGIG (reference sequence). CDR3 nucleotide sequence: TGTGCCTGGTCCCCACCAGGGGAGGTCACTGAAGCTTTCTTT. Encoded protein: CAWSPPGEVTEAFF.

The rearrangement links TRBV28 to TRBJ2-3; TRBD2 is a possible D gene (6 bases). Germline CDR1 MDHEN, CDR2 SYDVKM. CDR3 size: 15 residues. V dropped 3 bases and J dropped 0 bases, with 10 bases sitting between them. The CDR3 DNA sequence: TGTGCCAGCAGTTTCGCGGGACTTAGCACAGATACGCAGTATTTT. Translation: CASSFAGLSTDTQYF.